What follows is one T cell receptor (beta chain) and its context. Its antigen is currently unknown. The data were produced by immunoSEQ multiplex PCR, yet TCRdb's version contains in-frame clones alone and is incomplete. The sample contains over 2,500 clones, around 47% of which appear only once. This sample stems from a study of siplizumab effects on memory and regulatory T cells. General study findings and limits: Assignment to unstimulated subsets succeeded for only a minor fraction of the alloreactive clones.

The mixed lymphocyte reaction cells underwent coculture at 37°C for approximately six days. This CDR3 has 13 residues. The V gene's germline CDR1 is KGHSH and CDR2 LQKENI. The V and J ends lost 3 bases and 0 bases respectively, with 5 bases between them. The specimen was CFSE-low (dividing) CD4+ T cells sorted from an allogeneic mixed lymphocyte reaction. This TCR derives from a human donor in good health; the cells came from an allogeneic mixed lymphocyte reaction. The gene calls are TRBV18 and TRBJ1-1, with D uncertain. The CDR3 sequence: CASSPALNTEAFF. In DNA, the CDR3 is TGTGCCAGCTCACCGGCGCTGAACACTGAAGCTTTCTTT.